The 28 T cell receptor beta chains reported below all come from one sample, sequenced in a study of beta chain features in type 1 diabetes. What was sequenced were expressed TCRB transcripts, since all of the isolated RNA had been reverse transcribed. The method was immunoSEQ multiplex PCR; TCRdb's version includes in-frame clones alone and lacks a portion of them. This table holds under 250,000 clones, approximately 11% found once. The sequenced material came from central memory CD4+ T cells from blood. All receptors derive from a man aged 18 to 30 in good health.

The V gene is TRBV18, the J gene TRBJ2-5; D perhaps matches TRBD1 (6 bases). Trimming shortened V by 5 bases and J by 5 bases, and 18 bases separated the two germline ends. The CDR3 runs 15 residues. Germline CDR1 KGHSH, CDR2 LQKENI. In nucleotides, the CDR3 is TGTGCCAGCTCAGAAAAAACAGGGATTTTCGAGACCCAGTACTTC. Encoded protein: CASSEKTGIFETQYF. The full variable domain, in which reference TRBV18 and TRBJ2-5 provide the parts outside the CDR3, is NAGVMQNPRHLVRRRGQEARLRCSPMKGHSHVYWYRQLPEEGLKFMVYLQKENIIDESGMPKERFSAEFPKEGPSILRIQQVVRGDSAAYFCASSEKTGIFETQYFGPGTRLLVL.

This clone was observed a handful of times. This chain's CDR3 is CASSLSWETQYF. CDR3 bases: TGCGCCAGCAGCTTAAGCTGGGAGACCCAGTACTTC. The J gene is TRBJ2-5, the V gene TRBV5-1, with no clear D. V lost 2 bases, J lost 5 bases, and 7 bases lay in between. Germline CDR1 reads SGHRS; CDR2 reads YFSETQ. The CDR3 has 12 amino acids. Full variable domain (remainder filled in from reference TRBV5-1 and TRBJ2-5): KAGVTQTPRYLIKTRGQQVTLSCSPISGHRSVSWYQQTPGQGLQFLFEYFSETQRNKGNFPGRFSGRQFSNSRSEMNVSTLELGDSALYLCASSLSWETQYFGPGTRLLVL.

The chain employs TRBV7-2 and TRBJ2-3, with D possibly TRBD2 on 6 matching bases. The germline V gene has CDR1 SGHTA and CDR2 FQGNSA. The ends were cut back, 3 bases at V and 7 bases at J, with 17 bases in the middle. The CDR3 runs to 15 residues. The chain's CDR3 is CASSFGAGDGNTQYF. DNA for the CDR3: TGTGCCAGCAGCTTTGGAGCGGGTGATGGGAATACGCAGTATTTT.

This clone was observed a handful of times. The V gene is TRBV27, the J gene TRBJ2-5; D tentatively reads TRBD1 or TRBD2 (5 bases each). The germline V and J ends were trimmed by 7 bases and 3 bases, with 12 bases remaining between them. Germline CDR1 reads MNHEY; CDR2 reads SMNVEV (reference sequence). CDR3 length: 13 amino acids. Written as DNA, the CDR3 is TGTGCCAGCAAGGGACGGCTAAAAGAGACCCAGTACTTC. Translation: CASKGRLKETQYF.

This clone appeared many times. CDR3 sequence (DNA): TGTGCCAGCGGCCGGGATTCCGCGGCCCAGTACTTC. Its translation: CASGRDSAAQYF. The chain has TRBV2 and TRBJ2-5; tentative D call: TRBD2 (5 bases). The germline V gene has CDR1 SNHLY and CDR2 FYNNEI. V lost 8 bases and J 9 bases, leaving 16 bases between the germline ends. The CDR3 runs 12 residues. Full variable domain (remainder filled in from reference TRBV2 and TRBJ2-5): EPEVTQTPSHQVTQMGQEVILRCVPISNHLYFYWYRQILGQKVEFLVSFYNNEISEKSEIFDDQFSVERPDGSNFTLKIRSTKLEDSAMYFCASGRDSAAQYFGPGTRLLVL.

As for this clone: One junction end does not reproduce the germline sequence, and a read error may be involved. This CDR3 reads CASSFTSGISYGQYF. Here the CDR3 DNA reads TGTGCCAGCAGCTTTACTAGCGGGATCTCCTACGGGCAGTACTTC. This chain uses TRBV7-8 with TRBJ2-7; 10 nucleotides line up with TRBD2. The germline CDR1 and CDR2 sequences are SGHVS and FQNEAQ. This CDR3 is built from 15 residues.

The chain combines TRBV25-1 with TRBJ2-3; TRBD1 agrees at 8 bases. Germline V lookup: CDR1 MGHDK, CDR2 SYGVNS. The CDR3 consists of 14 residues. V was clipped by 7 bases and J by 2 bases; unmatched bases: 5. The CDR3 is CASTGGAFTDTQYF. DNA for the CDR3: TGTGCCAGCACAGGGGGCGCCTTCACAGATACGCAGTATTTT.

The chain recombines TRBV15 with TRBJ1-5; D is uncertain. Germline V gives CDR1 LNHNV, CDR2 YYDKDF (reference sequence). Deletions cut 2 bases from V and 4 bases from J, with 6 bases between. The CDR3 covers 13 residues. CDR3 coding DNA: TGTGCCACCAGCAGACAGAAAAATCAGCCCCAGCATTTT. Translation gives CATSRQKNQPQHF.

V gene TRBV5-5 combines with J gene TRBJ2-1, with 11 bases that match TRBD2. Germline trimming cut 1 base from V and 4 bases from J; bases unmatched to any gene: 7. Germline values: CDR1 SGHKS, CDR2 YYEKEE (reference sequence). This CDR3 has 17 amino acids. In nucleotides, the CDR3 is TGTGCCAGCAGCTTGTCACTAGCGGGAGCGATTTACAATGAGCAGTTCTTC. Translating it yields CASSLSLAGAIYNEQFF.

The rearrangement joins TRBV5-1 to TRBJ2-1; D is undetermined. Trimming removed 2 bases from V and 6 bases from J, with 9 bases in between. CDR1 SGHRS and CDR2 YFSETQ come from the germline V gene. This CDR3 contains 13 residues. The CDR3 DNA reads TGCGCCAGCAGCTTTTTCAAAGCCAATGAGCAGTTCTTC. Its translation: CASSFFKANEQFF. Drawing the rest from reference TRBV5-1 and TRBJ2-1, the complete variable domain is KAGVTQTPRYLIKTRGQQVTLSCSPISGHRSVSWYQQTPGQGLQFLFEYFSETQRNKGNFPGRFSGRQFSNSRSEMNVSTLELGDSALYLCASSFFKANEQFFGPGTRLTVL.

In its sample, this clone was seen a few times. This chain joins TRBV7-9 and TRBJ1-1; D gene unclear. This CDR3 comprises 15 residues. Germline loops: CDR1 SEHNR, CDR2 FQNEAQ (reference sequence). V lost 1 base and J 1 base, leaving 10 bases between the germline ends. The CDR3: CASSLDGPRNTEAFF. The CDR3 coding sequence is TGTGCCAGCAGCTTAGACGGACCCAGGAACACTGAAGCTTTCTTT.

The chain couples TRBV11-2 to TRBJ2-4; TRBD1 is a possible D gene (6 bases). V was shortened by 5 bases and J by 9 bases, with 14 bases between the two germline ends. The CDR3 covers 13 residues. Germline V gene sequence: CDR1 SGHAT, CDR2 FQNNGV. CDR3 in amino acids: CASSRNRDTIQYF. CDR3 DNA sequence: TGTGCCAGCAGCCGGAACAGGGATACCATTCAGTACTTC.

The sample holds a few counts of this clone. This chain connects TRBV7-9 to TRBJ2-1; tentative D call: TRBD2 (7 bases). This CDR3 has 17 residues. Trimming cost V 1 base and J 6 bases, with 19 bases left between them. From germline, CDR1 is SEHNR and CDR2 FQNEAQ (reference sequence). The CDR3 protein is CASSLGRGGTVANEQFF. The CDR3 region has the DNA TGTGCCAGCAGCTTAGGAAGGGGGGGGACCGTAGCCAATGAGCAGTTCTTC.

The sample holds a few counts of this clone. The chain employs TRBV7-2 and TRBJ2-7; D is unclear. Germline-derived CDR1 and CDR2 are SGHTA and FQGNSA. V was shortened by 5 bases and J by 4 bases, with 18 bases between the two germline ends. The CDR3 sequence is 15 residues long. CDR3 nucleotide sequence: TGTGCCAGCAGCCCCCGGGCTCAGAAGTGGTACGAGCAGTACTTC. Translation: CASSPRAQKWYEQYF.

This clone occurred a few times. This sequence joins TRBV7-2 and TRBJ2-7; 7 bases are shared with TRBD1. The CDR3 totals 13 residues. Germline V lookup: CDR1 SGHTA, CDR2 FQGNSA. J lost 11 bases, V lost 4 bases, and 11 bases had no gene match. The DNA for the CDR3 is TGTGCCAGCAGCTCGTACCAACAGGGGACGGAGTACTTC. Residues: CASSSYQQGTEYF.

The table lists this clone with many counts. The V and J genes are TRBV18 and TRBJ1-4; tentatively, D is TRBD1 (5 bases). Trimming removed 6 bases from V and 8 bases from J, with 22 bases in between. This CDR3 spans 16 amino acids. Germline values: CDR1 KGHSH, CDR2 LQKENI. The CDR3 sequence is CASSPRGGAAGEKLFF. The CDR3 DNA follows: TGTGCCAGCTCGCCCCGCGGAGGGGCGGCTGGGGAAAAACTGTTTTTT.

This clone occurred a few times. The gene calls are TRBV6-5 and TRBJ2-5; D is ambiguous. The CDR3 length is 14 residues. Trimming shortened V by 8 bases and J by 2 bases, and 15 bases separated the two germline ends. The germline V gene has CDR1 MNHEY and CDR2 SVGAGI. The CDR3 spells CASLELTLQETQYF. The DNA for the CDR3 is TGTGCCAGCCTCGAACTCACCCTGCAAGAGACCCAGTACTTC.

V usage is TRBV7-9 and J usage is TRBJ2-1, with 7 bases matching TRBD2. The CDR3 has 16 residues. Germline V lookup: CDR1 SEHNR, CDR2 FQNEAQ (reference sequence). V lost 5 bases and J lost 7; bases outside the gene matches: 14. This CDR3 is CASSPGLAVMGNEQFF. The CDR3 coding sequence is TGTGCCAGCAGCCCCGGCCTAGCGGTAATGGGGAATGAGCAGTTCTTC.

This clone was counted a few times. The CDR3 region has the DNA TGTGCCTGGAGTGTCCTACAGCCACATGAAAAACTGTTTTTT. Protein: CAWSVLQPHEKLFF. The chain is built from TRBV30 and TRBJ1-4, with D unclear. Germline lookup yields CDR1 GTSNPN and CDR2 SVGIG (reference sequence). Trimming cost V 0 bases and J 6 bases, with 11 bases left between them. The CDR3 spans 14 residues.

The genes are TRBV7-2 and TRBJ2-1; tentative D call: TRBD2 (5 bases). With 6 bases removed from V and 3 bases from J, the gap between germline ends came to 18 bases. The CDR3 spans 16 residues. Germline CDR1 is SGHTA and CDR2 is FQGNSA. The CDR3 spells CASRQEASSHYNEQFF. The CDR3 nucleotides read TGTGCCAGCAGACAAGAGGCGTCTAGCCACTACAATGAGCAGTTCTTC.

CDR3 loop: CASSDRGTGDTQYF. CDR3 coding DNA: TGTGCCAGCAGTGATCGTGGGACTGGGGATACGCAGTATTTT. The chain employs TRBV25-1 and TRBJ2-3; tentative D call: TRBD2 (6 bases). Germline V gene lookup returns CDR1 MGHDK and CDR2 SYGVNS. The CDR3 sequence is 14 residues long. Trimming cost V 3 bases and J 6 bases, with 13 bases left between them.

V and J are TRBV5-1 and TRBJ2-7; 7 bases map to TRBD1. J was trimmed by 6 bases and V by 5 bases; bases with no gene match: 17. The CDR3 consists of 16 residues. CDR1 SGHRS and CDR2 YFSETQ come from the germline V gene. CDR3 DNA: TGCGCCAGCAGGGCCGGGACAGAGGAGCGGTACCCCGAGCAGTACTTC. Translating gives CASRAGTEERYPEQYF.

In this sample, this clone turned up many times. The gene calls are TRBV25-1 and TRBJ1-2, with 8 bases aligning to TRBD1. The CDR3 totals 15 residues. Trimming cost V 5 bases and J 2 bases; bases outside gene matches: 7. Germline V lookup: CDR1 MGHDK, CDR2 SYGVNS. The DNA for the CDR3 is TGTGCCAGCAGTAGCCGGACAGGGTCGAACTATGGCTACACCTTC. Its protein product is CASSSRTGSNYGYTF.

This clone was found a few times. This chain connects TRBV30 to TRBJ2-2; the D is unclear. V lost 0 bases and J lost 5, with 4 bases in between. This CDR3 comprises 12 residues. Germline loops: CDR1 GTSNPN, CDR2 SVGIG (reference sequence). For the CDR3, the DNA is TGTGCCTGGAGTGTATGGACCGGGGAGCTGTTTTTT. This encodes CAWSVWTGELFF.

The chain carries TRBV28 and TRBJ2-1, with D uncertain. The germline V gene encodes CDR1 MDHEN and CDR2 SYDVKM. CDR3 length equals 13 residues. Deletions cut 2 bases from V and 12 bases from J, with 14 bases between. Here the CDR3 reads CASSLSRSVPQFF. CDR3 in DNA: TGTGCCAGCAGTTTAAGTAGGTCCGTACCGCAGTTCTTC.

This clone was observed a few times. The CDR3 DNA reads TGTGCCAGTAACACACAGGTTTACAATGAGCAGTTCTTC. As protein: CASNTQVYNEQFF. The V call is TRBV19, the J call TRBJ2-1, with a weak D call TRBD1 (5 bases). The V gene's germline CDR1 is LNHDA and CDR2 SQIVND (reference sequence). Trimming removed 7 bases from V and 4 bases from J, with 11 bases in between. The CDR3 is 13 residues long.

In this sample, this clone turned up many times. This chain joins TRBV29-1 and TRBJ2-1; D may be TRBD1 or TRBD2 (5 bases each). Per germline, CDR1 SQVTM and CDR2 ANQGSEA. The CDR3 runs 15 residues. V shed 4 bases and J shed 3 bases, with 16 bases lying between them. The CDR3 here is CSVGVGGIDYNEQFF. The CDR3 DNA follows: TGCAGCGTTGGAGTTGGGGGAATAGACTACAATGAGCAGTTCTTC.

This clone was detected only a few times. The chain couples TRBV7-2 to TRBJ2-5, with 8 bases fitting TRBD1. There are 15 residues in the CDR3. V lost 11 bases to trimming and J lost 6 bases; unmatched junction nucleotides: 17. From germline, CDR1 is SGHTA and CDR2 FQGNSA. CDR3 nucleotides: TGTGCCCGCACCCCTACCGGGGGCAGGGGGCAGACCCAGTACTTC. It is translated as CARTPTGGRGQTQYF.